These 17 T cell receptor beta chains share one sample of origin, sequenced in a study of blood T cell repertoires in COVID-19. Sequenced by immunoSEQ multiplex PCR; TCRdb stores in-frame clones only, minus some. This table has tens of thousands of clones, 70% to 90% appearing once. Sequencing used peripheral blood. These TCRs come from a woman older than 75 with active or convalescent COVID-19.

J is TRBJ2-5 and V is TRBV4-2, with a possible D match to TRBD2 (5 bases). There are 15 residues in the CDR3. Trimming removed 5 bases at V and 5 bases at J, with 18 bases between. CDR1 LGHNA and CDR2 YNFKEQ come from the germline V gene. This CDR3 is CASSSQIGEGETQYF. The CDR3 bases are TGTGCCAGCAGCTCCCAAATTGGAGAGGGCGAGACCCAGTACTTC.

The chain combines TRBV20-1 with TRBJ2-1; D gene uncertain. Germline values: CDR1 DFQATT, CDR2 SNEGSKA (reference sequence). V lost 1 base to trimming and J lost 9 bases, with 7 bases between them. The CDR3 totals 11 residues. CDR3 amino acids: CSARGSGEQFF. As DNA, the CDR3 is TGCAGTGCTAGAGGATCCGGTGAGCAGTTCTTC.

The chain carries TRBV6-6 and TRBJ2-1; TRBD2 matches at 10 bases. The CDR3 has 15 residues. Trimming removed 5 bases from V and 5 bases from J; junction bases left unmatched: 6. Germline V gives CDR1 MNHNY, CDR2 SVGAGI (reference sequence). This chain's CDR3 is CASSGKREGHNEQFF. CDR3 nucleotides: TGTGCCAGCAGTGGAAAGCGGGAGGGCCACAATGAGCAGTTCTTC.

This chain connects TRBV9 to TRBJ1-2; TRBD1 matches 7 bases. Germline loops: CDR1 SGDLS, CDR2 YYNGEE. The CDR3 runs to 14 residues. The V gene end was trimmed by 3 bases and the J gene end by 2 bases; junction bases not matched to a gene: 4. CDR3 protein: CASSEGAGNYGYTF. In nucleotides, the CDR3 is TGTGCCAGCAGCGAGGGGGCGGGGAACTATGGCTACACCTTC.

This chain joins TRBV7-8 and TRBJ1-1; D is unclear. V was clipped by 5 bases and J by 1 base, with 11 bases between them. There are 14 residues in the CDR3. Germline lookup yields CDR1 SGHVS and CDR2 FQNEAQ. CDR3 in amino acids: CASSHTRGNTEAFF. The DNA of the CDR3 is TGTGCCAGCAGCCACACGCGAGGGAACACTGAAGCTTTCTTT. Based on the CDR3 plus reference TRBV7-8 and TRBJ1-1, the full variable domain is GAGVSQSPRYKVAKRGQDVALRCDPISGHVSLFWYQQALGQGPEFLTYFQNEAQLDKSGLPSDRFFAERPEGSVSTLKIQRTQQEDSAVYLCASSHTRGNTEAFFGQGTRLTVV.

Here the CDR3 DNA reads TGTGCCAGCAGCTTAGTAGGAAACACCATATATTTT. Translated, it gives CASSLVGNTIYF. This chain connects TRBV7-9 to TRBJ1-3; D is ambiguous. The CDR3 is made up of 12 amino acids. Germline V gives CDR1 SEHNR, CDR2 FQNEAQ (reference sequence). V gave up 1 base and J gave up 4 bases, with 2 bases separating them.

This chain joins TRBV7-3 and TRBJ2-5; D call uncertain. From germline, CDR1 is SGHTA and CDR2 FQGTGA. Trimming pared 5 bases from V and 0 bases from J, leaving 10 bases between. CDR3 length equals 14 residues. The CDR3 DNA follows: TGTGCCAGCAGCGCCGCAGCGTACCAAGAGACCCAGTACTTC. Translated: CASSAAAYQETQYF.

The chain joins TRBV12-3 or TRBV12-4 to TRBJ2-2; no definite D call. V was shortened by 7 bases and J by 4 bases, with 7 bases between the two germline ends. The CDR3 consists of 12 residues. CDR3 in DNA: TGTGCCAGCACCGGCGGCACCGGGGAGCTGTTTTTT. This codes for CASTGGTGELFF.

V and J are TRBV9 and TRBJ1-2, with D possibly TRBD1 on 6 matching bases. This CDR3 spans 13 amino acids. The V end lost 9 bases, the J end lost 0 bases, and 12 bases lay between the germline ends. Germline assignment: CDR1 SGDLS and CDR2 YYNGEE. The DNA of the CDR3 is TGTGCCACCTCGCCAGGGGCTAACTATGGCTACACCTTC. Translated: CATSPGANYGYTF.

The chain has TRBV19 and TRBJ2-7; 7 bases agree with TRBD1. The CDR3 is 14 amino acids. The V gene end was trimmed by 3 bases and the J gene end by 3 bases; junction bases not matched to a gene: 5. Germline-derived CDR1 and CDR2 are LNHDA and SQIVND (reference sequence). The CDR3 sequence is CASSIPGTDYEQYF. CDR3 nucleotides: TGTGCCAGTAGTATCCCCGGGACAGACTACGAGCAGTACTTC.

V is TRBV3-1 (or the pseudogene TRBV3-2) and J is TRBJ1-5; D gene uncertain. Germline lookup yields CDR1 LGHDT and CDR2 YNNKEL (reference sequence). CDR3 length equals 13 residues. The V gene lost 0 bases and the J gene lost 6 bases, with 6 bases spanning the gap. Here the CDR3 reads CASSQDPVQPQHF. CDR3 nucleotide sequence: TGTGCCAGCAGCCAAGATCCCGTTCAGCCCCAGCATTTT.

This clone was counted only a few times. V usage is TRBV20-1 and J usage is TRBJ1-5, with 7 positions matching TRBD1. With V trimmed by 6 bases and J by 9 bases, 5 bases remained unmatched. This CDR3 contains 11 residues. Germline values: CDR1 DFQATT, CDR2 SNEGSKA (reference sequence). The CDR3 DNA reads TGCAGTGCCGACCAGGGGGGGCCCCAGCATTTT. Translation gives CSADQGGPQHF.

The V call is TRBV7-3, the J call TRBJ2-3, with 7 positions matching TRBD2. The CDR3 is 12 residues long. The germline V gene encodes CDR1 SGHTA and CDR2 FQGTGA. The V gene end was trimmed by 6 bases and the J gene end by 6 bases; junction bases not matched to a gene: 3. CDR3 DNA sequence: TGTGCCAGCAGTCCCGGGGGGGATACGCAGTATTTT. This translates into CASSPGGDTQYF.

In this sample, this clone turned up a few times. The chain uses TRBV4-3 and TRBJ2-1; 8 bases agree with TRBD2. The CDR3 loop spans 15 amino acids. Germline V CDR1 and CDR2: LGHNA, YSLEER. V lost 4 bases and J lost 6; bases outside the gene matches: 8. CDR3 amino acids: CASSPVGTRGNEQFF. CDR3 bases: TGCGCCAGCAGCCCGGTCGGGACTAGGGGCAATGAGCAGTTCTTC.

V is TRBV29-1 and J is TRBJ2-7; a weak D match, TRBD1 (6 bases). This CDR3 region has 12 residues. CDR1 and CDR2 (germline): SQVTM, ANQGSEA. V gave up 5 bases and J gave up 5 bases, with 13 bases separating them. This CDR3 is CSVSFQGNEQYF. In DNA form, the CDR3 reads TGCAGCGTTAGTTTTCAGGGGAACGAGCAGTACTTC.

CDR3 sequence reads: CASSRDRAYGYTF. CDR3 nucleotide sequence: TGTGCCAGCAGTAGGGACAGGGCCTATGGCTACACCTTC. The rearrangement uses TRBV6-6 and TRBJ1-2; 9 nucleotides line up with TRBD1. CDR3 length: 13 amino acids. Trimming took 5 bases from V and 4 from J; bases not matched to a gene: 2. The germline V gene encodes CDR1 MNHNY and CDR2 SVGAGI (reference sequence).

The chain recombines TRBV9 with TRBJ1-2, with 7 bases matching TRBD1. CDR3 length equals 14 residues. V dropped 3 bases and J dropped 7; count of bases not matched to a gene: 9. Germline values: CDR1 SGDLS, CDR2 YYNGEE. As DNA, the CDR3 is TGTGCCAGCAGCGCACGAACAGGGGCAGGTGGCTACACCTTC. This translates into CASSARTGAGGYTF.